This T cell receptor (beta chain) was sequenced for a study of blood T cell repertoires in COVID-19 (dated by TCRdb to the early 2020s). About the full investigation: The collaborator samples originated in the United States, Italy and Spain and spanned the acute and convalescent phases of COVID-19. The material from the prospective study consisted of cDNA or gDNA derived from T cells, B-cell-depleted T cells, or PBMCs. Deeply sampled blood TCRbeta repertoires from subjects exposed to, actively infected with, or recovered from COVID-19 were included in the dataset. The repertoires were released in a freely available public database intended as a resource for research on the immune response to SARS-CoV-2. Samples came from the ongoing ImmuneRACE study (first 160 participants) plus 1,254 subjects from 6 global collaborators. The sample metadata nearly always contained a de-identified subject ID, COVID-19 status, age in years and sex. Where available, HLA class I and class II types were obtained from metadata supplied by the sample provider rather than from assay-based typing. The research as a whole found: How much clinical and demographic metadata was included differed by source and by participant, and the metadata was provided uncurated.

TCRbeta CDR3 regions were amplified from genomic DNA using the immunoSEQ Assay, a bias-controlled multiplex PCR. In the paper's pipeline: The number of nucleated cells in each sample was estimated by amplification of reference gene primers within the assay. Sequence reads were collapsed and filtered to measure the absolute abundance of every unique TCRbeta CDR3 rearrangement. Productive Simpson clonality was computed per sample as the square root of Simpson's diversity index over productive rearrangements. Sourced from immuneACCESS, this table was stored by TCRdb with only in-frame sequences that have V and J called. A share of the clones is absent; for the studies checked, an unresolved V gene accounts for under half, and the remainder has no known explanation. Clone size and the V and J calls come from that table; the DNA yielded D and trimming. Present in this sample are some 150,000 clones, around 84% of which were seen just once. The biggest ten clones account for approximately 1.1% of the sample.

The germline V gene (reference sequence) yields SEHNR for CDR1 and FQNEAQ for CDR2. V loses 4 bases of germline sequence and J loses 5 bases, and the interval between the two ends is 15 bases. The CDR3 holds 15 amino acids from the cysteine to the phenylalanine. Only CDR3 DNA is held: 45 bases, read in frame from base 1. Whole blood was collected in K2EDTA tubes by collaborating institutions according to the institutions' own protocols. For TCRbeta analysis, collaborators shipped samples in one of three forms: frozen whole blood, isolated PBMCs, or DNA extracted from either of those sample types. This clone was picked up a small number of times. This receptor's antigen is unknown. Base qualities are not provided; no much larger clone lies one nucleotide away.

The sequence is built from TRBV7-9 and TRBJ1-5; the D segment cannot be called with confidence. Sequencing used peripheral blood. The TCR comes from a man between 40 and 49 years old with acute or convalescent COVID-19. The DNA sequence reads TGTGCCAGCAGCTCCGATTTTCGGGGATATCAGCCCCAGCATTTT. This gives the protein CASSSDFRGYQPQHF.